In its sample, the clone carrying this T cell receptor beta chain was seen once. Its specificity is not known. Here immunoSEQ multiplex PCR was the method, and the copy in TCRdb shows in-frame clones only, minus some. The data hold around 2,800 clones, with more than 75% observed a single time. This entry comes from a study of circulating and synovial CD4+ cells in juvenile arthritis. Study observations and caveats: Diversity here was lower than in bulk blood CD4 cells. These blood cells shared more CDR3 sequences with synovium than bulk blood. CPL versus bulk CD4 samples: T cell genome counts differed by at least an order of magnitude.

V lost 5 bases to trimming and J lost 7 bases, with 11 bases between them. The CDR3 extends over 11 amino acids. Germline CDR1 DFQATT, CDR2 SNEGSKA (reference sequence). Sample: HLA-DR+ CD4+ T cells from blood. The subset: circulating pathogenic-like lymphocytes, sorted as HLA-DR+CD14-CD3+CD4+CD25low/- blood T cells. The V and J genes are TRBV20-1 and TRBJ1-1, with D possibly being TRBD1 (5 bases). The origin of this receptor is a human donor with juvenile idiopathic arthritis. The CDR3 sequence is CSASGSGEAFF. As DNA, the CDR3 is TGCAGTGCTTCAGGGTCGGGTGAAGCTTTCTTT.